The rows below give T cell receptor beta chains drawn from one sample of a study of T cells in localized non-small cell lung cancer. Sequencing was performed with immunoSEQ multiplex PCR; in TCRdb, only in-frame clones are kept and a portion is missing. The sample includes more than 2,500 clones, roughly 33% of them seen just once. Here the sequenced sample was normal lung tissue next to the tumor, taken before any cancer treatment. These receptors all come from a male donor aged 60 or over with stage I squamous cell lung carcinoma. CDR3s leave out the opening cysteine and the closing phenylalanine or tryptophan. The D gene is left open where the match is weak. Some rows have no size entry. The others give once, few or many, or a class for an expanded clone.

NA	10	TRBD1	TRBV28	ASSLNRQGKY
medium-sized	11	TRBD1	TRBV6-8	ASSKDWDSPSA
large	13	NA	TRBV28	ASSPPPRAVNEQY
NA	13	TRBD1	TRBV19	ASSGTGGAHTEAF
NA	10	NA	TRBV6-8	ASSPETMKLF
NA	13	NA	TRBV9	ASSVGAGSAYEQY
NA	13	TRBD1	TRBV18	ASSPDRQGLYEAF
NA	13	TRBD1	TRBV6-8	ASRTRGQGTDTQY
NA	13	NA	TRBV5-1	ASSLLGTQDQPQH
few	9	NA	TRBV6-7	ASRVSYEQY
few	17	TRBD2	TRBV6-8	ASSSSGTSGGLYYNEQF
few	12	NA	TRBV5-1	ASRPQTAGNTIY
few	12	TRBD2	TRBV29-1	SVDSGAIYNEQF
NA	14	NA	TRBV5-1	ASSPAGTGEADTQY
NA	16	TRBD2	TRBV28	ASSSDDLLAGGPDTQY
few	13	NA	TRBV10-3	AISESGGRNSPLH
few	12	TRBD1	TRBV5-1	ASSSGTGVETQY
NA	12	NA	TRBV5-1	ASSPTDGSYEQY
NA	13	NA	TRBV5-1	ASSPGPGFNSPLH
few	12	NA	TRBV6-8	AISGSGTNYGYT
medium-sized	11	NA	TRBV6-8	ASSFEGGDTQY
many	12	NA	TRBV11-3	ASSLVAGSSPLH
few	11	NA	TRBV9	ASSVAGKETQY
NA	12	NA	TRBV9	ASEAGTNTGELF
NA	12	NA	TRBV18	ASTPAPGDTEAF
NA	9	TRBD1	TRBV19	ASGDRAEPY
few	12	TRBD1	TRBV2	ASRGTARGETQY
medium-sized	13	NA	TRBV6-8	ASSTRQGGLYEQY
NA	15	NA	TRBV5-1	ASSKTVGPGQNYGYT
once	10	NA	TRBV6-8	ATNRNTGELF
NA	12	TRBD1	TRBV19	ASSNDRGFYGYT
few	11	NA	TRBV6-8	ASRPWRGDTQY
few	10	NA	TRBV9	ASSNERQPQH
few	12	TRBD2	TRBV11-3	ASSPRTSRETQY
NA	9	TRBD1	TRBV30	AWSAGQGQF
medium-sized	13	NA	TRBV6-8	ASGMEGRGRSPLH
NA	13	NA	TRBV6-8	ASRPRDGSNSPLH
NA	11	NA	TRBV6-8	ASSYGVTYEQY
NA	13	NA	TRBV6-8	ASSEQSPSYNEQF
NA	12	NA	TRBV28	ASSFSRQGRGYT
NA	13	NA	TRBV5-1	ASSLLPGQNTEAF
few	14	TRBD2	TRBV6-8	ASSNPSGGAGETQY
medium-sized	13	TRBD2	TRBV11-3	ASSLGREGANIQY
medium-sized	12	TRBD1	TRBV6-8	AISAGQGGNEQF
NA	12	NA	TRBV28	ASRYLQGTTEAF
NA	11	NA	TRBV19	ASRRRANQPQH
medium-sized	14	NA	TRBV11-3	ASSLTVGRRTGELF
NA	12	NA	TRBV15	ATSRDRRAGELF
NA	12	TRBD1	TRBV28	ASSFVQGTGGYT
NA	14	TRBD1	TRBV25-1	ASSDPTGTASYEQY
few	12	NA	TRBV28	ASSFRNLNEKLF
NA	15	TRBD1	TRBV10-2	ASRDRAPRDDTGELF
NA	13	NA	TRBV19	ASSIGLFLAYEQY
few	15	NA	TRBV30	AWSVIRGGQLGYTIY
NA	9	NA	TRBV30	AWTSGNTIY
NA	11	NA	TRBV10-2	ASSLWPGNGYT